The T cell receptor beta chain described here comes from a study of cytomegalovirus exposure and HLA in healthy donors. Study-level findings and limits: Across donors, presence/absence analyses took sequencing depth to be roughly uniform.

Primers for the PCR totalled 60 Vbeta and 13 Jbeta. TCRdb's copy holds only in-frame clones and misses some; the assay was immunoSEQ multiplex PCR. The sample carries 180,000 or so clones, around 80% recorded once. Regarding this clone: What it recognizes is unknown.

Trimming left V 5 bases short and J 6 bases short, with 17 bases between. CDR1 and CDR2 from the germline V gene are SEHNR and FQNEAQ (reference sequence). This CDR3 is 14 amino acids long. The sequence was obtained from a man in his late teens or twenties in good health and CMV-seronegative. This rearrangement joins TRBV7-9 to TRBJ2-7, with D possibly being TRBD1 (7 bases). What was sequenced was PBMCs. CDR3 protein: CASSTSTGRREQYF. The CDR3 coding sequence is TGTGCCAGCAGCACCTCGACAGGGAGGCGCGAGCAGTACTTC.